These 6 T cell receptor beta chains were sequenced from one sample in a study of CD8 T cells in ankylosing spondylitis. Notes on the study in general: A motif in TCR beta, a set of under ten highly homologous variants, appeared characteristic of ankylosing spondylitis blood.

No antigen has been assigned to these receptors. TCRdb processed the 5' RACE reads anew with MiXCR; each CDR3 protein has one entry. Here the sample spans about 800,000 distinct CDR3 sequences, 12% being singletons. Sequencing input: blood, either unsorted or a sorted T cell fraction (not recorded which). The receptors were sampled from a male donor with ankylosing spondylitis.

This clonotype was recorded many times. The CDR3 bases are TGCGCCAGCAGCTTGGAACTTGGCGGTCAGCCCCAGCATTTT. Translating gives CASSLELGGQPQHF. V is TRBV5-1 and J is TRBJ1-5; D remains ambiguous. The germline CDR1 and CDR2 sequences are SGHRS and YFSETQ. The V end was cut by 0 bases, the J end by 6 bases, with 10 bases between. The CDR3 is 14 amino acids.

As concerns this clonotype: Since a much larger clone is just one base distant, this may be a read error. The rearrangement links TRBV5-1 to TRBJ1-1, with D possibly TRBD1 on 6 matching bases. Germline CDR1 reads SGHRS; CDR2 reads YFSETQ. The CDR3 loop spans 16 amino acids. V lost 2 bases and J 0 bases, leaving 14 bases between the germline ends. CDR3 nucleotide sequence: TGCGCCAGCAGCTTCAGACAGGTGGGTCTGAACACTGAAGCTTTCTTT. It translates to CASSFRQVGLNTEAFF.

This clonotype was observed a few times. The chain is built from TRBV20-1 and TRBJ2-1, with D possibly matching TRBD1 (6 bases). V lost 1 base and J 8 bases, leaving 15 bases between the germline ends. Germline V gene sequence: CDR1 DFQATT, CDR2 SNEGSKA (reference sequence). The CDR3 has 14 residues. CDR3: CSARALTGGYEQFF. For the CDR3, the DNA is TGCAGTGCTAGAGCCCTGACAGGCGGGTATGAGCAGTTCTTC.

This chain links TRBV28 with TRBJ1-5, with D tentatively TRBD1 (6 bases). V lost 2 bases and J 2 bases, leaving 7 bases between the germline ends. The CDR3 loop spans 14 amino acids. From germline, CDR1 is MDHEN and CDR2 SYDVKM. This chain's CDR3 is CASSLNRGNQPQHF. In DNA form, the CDR3 reads TGTGCCAGCAGTTTAAACAGGGGCAATCAGCCCCAGCATTTT.

The chain recombines TRBV20-1 with TRBJ1-5, with a tentative D call TRBD1 (5 bases). CDR3 length: 14 residues. Between the trimmed V and J ends, which lost 4 bases and 5 bases, there was a span of 15 bases. CDR1 is DFQATT, CDR2 SNEGSKA, per germline (reference sequence). The CDR3 reads CSAIEGQGYQPQHF. The CDR3 DNA sequence: TGCAGTGCTATTGAAGGTCAGGGTTATCAGCCCCAGCATTTT.

In this sample, this clonotype turned up a few times. The chain links TRBV6-1 to TRBJ1-1, with unresolved D. Germline V gene lookup returns CDR1 MNHNS and CDR2 SASEGT. V was trimmed by 8 bases and J by 5 bases, leaving 12 bases between them. This CDR3 is built from 12 residues. The CDR3 spells CASWRGRTEAFF. The CDR3 coding sequence is TGTGCCAGCTGGAGAGGGAGAACTGAAGCTTTCTTT.